These 28 T cell receptor beta chains were all obtained from the same sample, sequenced in a study of blood T cell repertoires in COVID-19. Repertoires were generated with immunoSEQ multiplex PCR, while TCRdb's copy carries only in-frame clones and drops some. This table holds under 300,000 clones, roughly 86% found once. The sample taken for sequencing was peripheral blood. The origin of the receptors is a woman in her twenties or thirties with acute or convalescent COVID-19.

The chain couples TRBV19 to TRBJ2-2; no clear D. The CDR3 has 14 amino acids. V lost 3 bases to trimming and J lost 4 bases, with 9 bases between them. From germline, CDR1 is LNHDA and CDR2 SQIVND (reference sequence). As DNA, the CDR3 is TGTGCCAGTAGTATCGCTTTCAGCACCGGGGAGCTGTTTTTT. Amino acids: CASSIAFSTGELFF.

This clone has just one count. The chain joins TRBV2 to TRBJ1-5; D may be TRBD1 (6 bases). This CDR3 is 18 amino acids long. Germline CDR1 is SNHLY and CDR2 is FYNNEI. V shed 5 bases and J shed 6 bases, with 26 bases lying between them. DNA for the CDR3: TGTGCCAGCAGTTCCCAGCTAGGACATGAGGGGGTAGGTCAGCCCCAGCATTTT. The encoded protein is CASSSQLGHEGVGQPQHF. Combining the CDR3 with reference TRBV2 and TRBJ1-5 gives the whole variable domain EPEVTQTPSHQVTQMGQEVILRCVPISNHLYFYWYRQILGQKVEFLVSFYNNEISEKSEIFDDQFSVERPDGSNFTLKIRSTKLEDSAMYFCASSSQLGHEGVGQPQHFGDGTRLSIL.

This clone was recorded a few times. The chain carries TRBV5-1 and TRBJ1-1, with TRBD1 matching 9 bases. The CDR3 extends over 16 amino acids. With 0 bases clipped from V and 4 bases from J, the junction kept 7 bases outside the gene matches. Germline V lookup: CDR1 SGHRS, CDR2 YFSETQ. The CDR3 loop reads CASSLAPGQGGTEAFF. The DNA of the CDR3 is TGCGCCAGCAGCTTGGCACCGGGACAGGGCGGCACTGAAGCTTTCTTT.

This rearrangement joins TRBV3-1 (or the pseudogene TRBV3-2) to TRBJ2-3; D is ambiguous. Germline V gene data show CDR1 as LGHDT and CDR2 as YNNKEL (reference sequence). This CDR3 has 14 amino acids. V lost 4 bases and J 2 bases, leaving 10 bases between the germline ends. The CDR3 bases are TGTGCCAGCAGCCCCTTAATATTCACAGATACGCAGTATTTT. This translates into CASSPLIFTDTQYF.

The chain couples TRBV7-9 to TRBJ1-1; 7 bases map to TRBD1. There are 15 residues in the CDR3. V dropped 2 bases and J dropped 0; count of bases not matched to a gene: 3. Germline V gene lookup returns CDR1 SEHNR and CDR2 FQNEAQ (reference sequence). The CDR3 nucleotides read TGTGCCAGCAGCTTAAAAGGGACAGTGAACACTGAAGCTTTCTTT. Encoded protein: CASSLKGTVNTEAFF.

The genes are TRBV5-1 and TRBJ2-5, with TRBD2 matching over 10 bases. V was pared by 4 bases and J by 5 bases, with 2 bases of the junction left unmatched. The CDR3 totals 13 residues. Germline V CDR1 and CDR2: SGHRS, YFSETQ. In nucleotides, the CDR3 is TGCGCCAGCAGCCTGACTAGCGGGGAGACCCAGTACTTC. Encoded protein: CASSLTSGETQYF.

The chain joins TRBV9 to TRBJ2-1, with 9 bases matching TRBD2. The CDR3 is 17 residues long. Per germline, CDR1 SGDLS and CDR2 YYNGEE. The V segment lost 0 bases and the J segment 7 bases; nucleotides outside the gene matches: 11. The CDR3 region has the DNA TGTGCCAGCAGCGTAGAATCTAGCGGGACGGGTCTGAATGAGCAGTTCTTC. Protein product: CASSVESSGTGLNEQFF. Full variable domain (outside the CDR3, taken from reference TRBV9 and TRBJ2-1): DSGVTQTPKHLITATGQRVTLRCSPRSGDLSVYWYQQSLDQGLQFLIQYYNGEERAKGNILERFSAQQFPDLHSELNLSSLELGDSALYFCASSVESSGTGLNEQFFGPGTRLTVL.

The V and J genes are TRBV5-4 and TRBJ1-1; possibly TRBD1 for D (6 bases). Germline V gene data show CDR1 as SGHNT and CDR2 as YYREEE (reference sequence). V gave up 0 bases and J gave up 5 bases, with 26 bases separating them. CDR3 size: 19 residues. The CDR3: CASSLGAAGGGRFGTEAFF. For the CDR3, the DNA is TGTGCCAGCAGCTTGGGCGCAGCAGGTGGGGGCCGTTTCGGAACTGAAGCTTTCTTT.

This chain joins TRBV7-9 and TRBJ1-4; 10 bases match TRBD1. Trimming took 1 base from V and 8 from J; bases not matched to a gene: 10. Germline V lookup: CDR1 SEHNR, CDR2 FQNEAQ (reference sequence). The CDR3 totals 17 residues. The DNA of the CDR3 is TGTGCCAGCAGCTTAGGGACAGGGGGGACGGCTCGGGAAAAACTGTTTTTT. Amino acid sequence: CASSLGTGGTAREKLFF. The full variable domain, rest sourced from reference TRBV7-9 and TRBJ1-4, is DTGVSQNPRHKITKRGQNVTFRCDPISEHNRLYWYRQTLGQGPEFLTYFQNEAQLEKSRLLSDRFSAERPKGSFSTLEIQRTEQGDSAMYLCASSLGTGGTAREKLFFGSGTQLSVL.

This clone has a single count. This chain links TRBV27 with TRBJ2-1; a possible D gene is TRBD1 (6 bases). The length of the CDR3 is 15 residues. Germline CDR1 reads MNHEY; CDR2 reads SMNVEV (reference sequence). V lost 2 bases to trimming and J lost 4 bases, with 12 bases between them. DNA of the CDR3: TGTGCCAGCAGTTTAGACAGGCCCTCTTACAATGAGCAGTTCTTC. Protein: CASSLDRPSYNEQFF.

The chain employs TRBV24-1 and TRBJ2-3; no firm D call. The V gene's germline CDR1 is KGHDR and CDR2 SFDVKD. V gave up 3 bases and J gave up 1 base, with 13 bases separating them. The CDR3 contains 16 residues. CDR3 sequence: CATSDVSPVGTDTQYF. The CDR3 DNA reads as TGTGCCACCAGTGATGTCTCACCCGTAGGCACAGATACGCAGTATTTT.

In the case of this clone: Other DNA sequences in this specimen translate into the identical CDR3. This chain uses TRBV6-5 with TRBJ2-3, with 7 bases lining up with TRBD2. V was pared by 3 bases and J by 0 bases, with 3 bases of the junction left unmatched. CDR1 is MNHEY and CDR2 is SVGAGI in the germline V gene. The CDR3 totals 15 residues. CDR3 region: CASSYGGRSTDTQYF. For the CDR3, the DNA is TGTGCCAGCAGTTATGGCGGGAGAAGCACAGATACGCAGTATTTT.

The chain employs TRBV19 and TRBJ2-7; no definite D call. V dropped 5 bases and J dropped 3 bases, with 11 bases sitting between them. This CDR3 comprises 13 residues. Germline CDR1 reads LNHDA; CDR2 reads SQIVND (reference sequence). The CDR3 region is CASSPGVHYEQYF. The DNA for the CDR3 is TGTGCCAGTAGTCCCGGAGTCCACTACGAGCAGTACTTC.

The chain is built from TRBV19 and TRBJ2-2; D not certain. V lost 3 bases and J lost 0, with 8 bases in between. The CDR3 extends over 15 amino acids. Germline lookup yields CDR1 LNHDA and CDR2 SQIVND (reference sequence). The CDR3 spells CASSIGQTNTGELFF. The CDR3 nucleotides are TGTGCCAGTAGTATTGGGCAGACGAACACCGGGGAGCTGTTTTTT.

The chain combines TRBV9 with TRBJ2-1; TRBD1 agrees at 8 bases. This CDR3 is built from 15 residues. Losses at the gene ends were 4 bases for V and 8 bases for J; bases not matched to a gene: 11. CDR1 is SGDLS, CDR2 YYNGEE, per germline. In DNA form, the CDR3 reads TGTGCCAGCAGCTTCGACAGGGGACAACTTGATGAGCAGTTCTTC. This sequence encodes CASSFDRGQLDEQFF.

This rearrangement joins TRBV11-1 to TRBJ2-3; 8 nucleotides match TRBD1. CDR1 SGHAT and CDR2 FQDESV come from the germline V gene (reference sequence). This CDR3 region has 14 residues. After removal of 3 bases from V and 3 bases from J, the junction contained 2 bases not matched to a gene. CDR3 loop: CASSLDRVTDTQYF. In DNA form, the CDR3 reads TGTGCCAGCAGCTTGGACAGGGTGACAGATACGCAGTATTTT.

Only one count was recorded for this clone. Here the CDR3 DNA reads TGTGCCAGTAGTCCGATGTATGGGACAGGGGGGGAGCTGTTTTTT. It translates to CASSPMYGTGGELFF. The rearrangement links TRBV19 to TRBJ2-2, with 9 bases that match TRBD1. The CDR3 runs to 15 residues. CDR1 LNHDA and CDR2 SQIVND come from the germline V gene (reference sequence). The V gene end was trimmed by 5 bases and the J gene end by 8 bases; junction bases not matched to a gene: 9.

This clone has a single count. The chain has TRBV1 and TRBJ1-5. TRBV1 is annotated as a pseudogene. The CDR3 totals 12 residues. CDR3 DNA sequence: TGCACCAGGTTGAATAGAGGACAGCCCCAGCATTTT. Its translation is CTRLNRGQPQHF.

J is TRBJ2-7 and V is TRBV15, with 10 bases fitting TRBD2. This CDR3 is 14 amino acids long. V lost 7 bases and J lost 4; bases outside the gene matches: 7. Germline V gene data show CDR1 as LNHNV and CDR2 as YYDKDF (reference sequence). CDR3 bases: TGTGCCACCAAACGAGCGGGAGGGAAATACGAGCAGTACTTC. Its translation is CATKRAGGKYEQYF.

V is TRBV13 and J is TRBJ1-1, with D unresolved. Trimming pared 7 bases from V and 4 bases from J, leaving 10 bases between. CDR1 and CDR2 from the germline V gene are PRHDT and FYEKMQ (reference sequence). The CDR3 consists of 12 residues. The CDR3 DNA follows: TGTGCCAGCAATTCTATTGGCACTGAAGCTTTCTTT. It is translated as CASNSIGTEAFF.

This clone was counted a few times. The rearrangement uses TRBV6-1 and TRBJ1-2; D is ambiguous. V was clipped by 0 bases and J by 7 bases, with 9 bases between them. CDR3 length: 13 amino acids. Germline V gives CDR1 MNHNS, CDR2 SASEGT. CDR3 loop: CASSEARGLGYTF. For the CDR3, the DNA is TGTGCCAGCAGTGAAGCGCGTGGGCTTGGCTACACCTTC.

CDR3 loop: CASSPGLAGGRTETQYF. The CDR3 nucleotides are TGTGCCAGCAGTCCCGGACTAGCGGGAGGGAGAACAGAGACCCAGTACTTC. J is TRBJ2-5 and V is TRBV27, with TRBD2 matching over 15 bases. The CDR3 totals 17 residues. The germline V gene has CDR1 MNHEY and CDR2 SMNVEV (reference sequence). The junction had 8 bases not matched to a gene; V was cut back by 5 bases and J by 4 bases.

This rearrangement joins TRBV4-2 to TRBJ2-5; 7 bases line up with TRBD2. Trimming removed 1 base from V and 5 bases from J; junction bases left unmatched: 4. CDR1 LGHNA and CDR2 YNFKEQ come from the germline V gene. The CDR3 has 14 amino acids. CDR3 protein: CASSQGGGSETQYF. For the CDR3, the DNA is TGTGCCAGCAGCCAAGGGGGGGGATCTGAGACCCAGTACTTC.

Here the CDR3 reads CASSSLAGGYHEQYF. CDR3 nucleotides: TGTGCCAGCAGCTCACTAGCGGGAGGGTACCACGAGCAGTACTTC. The J gene is TRBJ2-7, the V gene TRBV7-2; 13 nucleotides agree with TRBD2. Trimming removed 4 bases from V and 5 bases from J; junction bases left unmatched: 5. Germline V lookup: CDR1 SGHTA, CDR2 FQGNSA. The CDR3 runs 15 residues.

The chain combines TRBV7-8 with TRBJ2-7, with a possible D match to TRBD1 (5 bases). Germline V gene sequence: CDR1 SGHVS, CDR2 FQNEAQ. Trimming left V 4 bases short and J 3 bases short, with 16 bases between. The CDR3 has 15 residues. The CDR3 nucleotides read TGTGCCAGCAGCTCAAAGTGGATTCAGGGCTACGAGCAGTACTTC. Its translation is CASSSKWIQGYEQYF. The entire variable domain, with the rest obtained from reference TRBV7-8 and TRBJ2-7, is as follows: GAGVSQSPRYKVAKRGQDVALRCDPISGHVSLFWYQQALGQGPEFLTYFQNEAQLDKSGLPSDRFFAERPEGSVSTLKIQRTQQEDSAVYLCASSSKWIQGYEQYFGPGTRLTVT.

This chain links TRBV19 with TRBJ1-6; D is undetermined. Germline V gene sequence: CDR1 LNHDA, CDR2 SQIVND (reference sequence). This CDR3 spans 13 amino acids. Between the trimmed V and J ends, which lost 4 bases and 8 bases, there was a span of 9 bases. CDR3 protein: CASSTLRDSPLHF. The CDR3 DNA follows: TGTGCCAGTAGTACCCTGAGGGATTCACCCCTCCACTTT.

This sequence joins TRBV10-2 and TRBJ2-1; TRBD2 matches at 11 bases. The CDR3 spans 18 residues. Germline loops: CDR1 WSHSY, CDR2 SAAADI. The J segment lost 1 base and the V segment lost 2 bases, leaving 7 bases of the junction unmatched. CDR3 amino acids: CASSETSGREASYNEQFF. The DNA of the CDR3 is TGCGCCAGCAGTGAGACTAGCGGGAGAGAGGCTTCCTACAATGAGCAGTTCTTC.

The chain links TRBV18 to TRBJ2-3; TRBD2 aligns across 9 bases. The length of the CDR3 is 16 residues. Germline values: CDR1 KGHSH, CDR2 LQKENI. The V and J ends lost 5 bases and 3 bases, in that order; junction bases with no gene match: 9. The CDR3 sequence: CASSTIAGVSTDTQYF. The CDR3 nucleotides are TGTGCCAGCTCAACTATAGCGGGAGTATCAACAGATACGCAGTATTTT. Complete variable domain (other parts from reference TRBV18 and TRBJ2-3): NAGVMQNPRHLVRRRGQEARLRCSPMKGHSHVYWYRQLPEEGLKFMVYLQKENIIDESGMPKERFSAEFPKEGPSILRIQQVVRGDSAAYFCASSTIAGVSTDTQYFGPGTRLTVL.